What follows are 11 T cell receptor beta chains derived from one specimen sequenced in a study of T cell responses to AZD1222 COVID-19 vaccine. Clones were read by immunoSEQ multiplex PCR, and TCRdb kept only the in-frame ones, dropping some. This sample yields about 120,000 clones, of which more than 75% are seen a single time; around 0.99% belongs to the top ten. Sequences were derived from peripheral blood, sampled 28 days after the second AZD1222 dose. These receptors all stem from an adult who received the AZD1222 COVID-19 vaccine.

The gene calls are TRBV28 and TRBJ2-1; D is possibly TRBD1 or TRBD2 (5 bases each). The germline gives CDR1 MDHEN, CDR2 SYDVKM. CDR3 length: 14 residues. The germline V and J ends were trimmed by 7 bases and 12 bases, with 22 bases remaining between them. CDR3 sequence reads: CASTDPGTHRGQFF. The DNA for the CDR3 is TGTGCCAGCACCGACCCCGGGACCCACCGCGGGCAGTTCTTC. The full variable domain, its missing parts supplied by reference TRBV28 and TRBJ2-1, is DVKVTQSSRYLVKRTGEKVFLECVQDMDHENMFWYRQDPGLGLRLIYFSYDVKMKEKGDIPEGYSVSREKKERFSLILESASTNQTSMYLCASTDPGTHRGQFFGPGTRLTVL.

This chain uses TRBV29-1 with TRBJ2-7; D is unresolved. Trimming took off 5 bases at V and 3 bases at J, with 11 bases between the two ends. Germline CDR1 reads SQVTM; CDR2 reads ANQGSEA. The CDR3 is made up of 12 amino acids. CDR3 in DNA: TGCAGCGTTACGGGCCGTTACTACGAGCAGTACTTC. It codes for CSVTGRYYEQYF.

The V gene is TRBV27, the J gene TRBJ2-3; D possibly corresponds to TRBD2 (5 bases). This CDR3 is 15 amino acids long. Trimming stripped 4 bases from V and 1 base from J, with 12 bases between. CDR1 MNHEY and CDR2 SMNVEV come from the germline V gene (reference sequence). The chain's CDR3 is CASSYYSGRTDTQYF. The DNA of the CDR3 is TGTGCCAGCAGTTATTACAGCGGCCGCACAGATACGCAGTATTTT.

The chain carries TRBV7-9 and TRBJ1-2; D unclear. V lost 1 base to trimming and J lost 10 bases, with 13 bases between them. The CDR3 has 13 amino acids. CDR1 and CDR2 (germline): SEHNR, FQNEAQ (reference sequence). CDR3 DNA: TGTGCCAGCAGCTTAGGTGGACGGGGAATCTACACCTTC. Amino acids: CASSLGGRGIYTF. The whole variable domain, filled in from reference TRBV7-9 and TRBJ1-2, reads DTGVSQNPRHKITKRGQNVTFRCDPISEHNRLYWYRQTLGQGPEFLTYFQNEAQLEKSRLLSDRFSAERPKGSFSTLEIQRTEQGDSAMYLCASSLGGRGIYTFGSGTRLTVV.

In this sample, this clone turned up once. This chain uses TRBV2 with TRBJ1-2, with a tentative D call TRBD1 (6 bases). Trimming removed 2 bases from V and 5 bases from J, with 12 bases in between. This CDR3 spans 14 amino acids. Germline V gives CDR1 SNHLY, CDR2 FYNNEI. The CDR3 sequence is CASSEHPDRYGYTF. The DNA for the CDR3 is TGTGCCAGCAGTGAACATCCGGACAGATATGGCTACACCTTC.

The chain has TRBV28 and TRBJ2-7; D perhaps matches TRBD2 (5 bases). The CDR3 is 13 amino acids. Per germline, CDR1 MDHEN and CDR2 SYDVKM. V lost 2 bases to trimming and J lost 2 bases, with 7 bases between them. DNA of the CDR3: TGTGCCAGCAGTTTAGGAGGAACCTACGAGCAGTACTTC. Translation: CASSLGGTYEQYF.

CDR3 region: CATSRDLKEPNYGYTF. The DNA for the CDR3 is TGTGCCACCAGCAGAGATTTAAAGGAGCCTAACTATGGCTACACCTTC. The chain carries TRBV15 and TRBJ1-2; no reliable D call. Germline CDR1 and CDR2: LNHNV and YYDKDF (reference sequence). Trimming stripped 0 bases from V and 0 bases from J, with 11 bases between. This CDR3 comprises 16 residues. The variable domain in full, with the rest retrieved from reference TRBV15 and TRBJ1-2, is DAMVIQNPRYQVTQFGKPVTLSCSQTLNHNVMYWYQQKSSQAPKLLFHYYDKDFNNEADTPDNFQSRRPNTSFCFLDIRSPGLGDTAMYLCATSRDLKEPNYGYTFGSGTRLTVV.

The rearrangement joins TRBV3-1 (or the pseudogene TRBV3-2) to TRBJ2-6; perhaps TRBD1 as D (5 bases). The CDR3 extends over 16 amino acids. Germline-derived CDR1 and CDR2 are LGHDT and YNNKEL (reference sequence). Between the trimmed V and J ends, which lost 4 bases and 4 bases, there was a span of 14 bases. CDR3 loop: CASSPQTVSGANVLTF. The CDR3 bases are TGTGCCAGCAGCCCGCAGACAGTGAGCGGGGCCAACGTCCTGACTTTC.

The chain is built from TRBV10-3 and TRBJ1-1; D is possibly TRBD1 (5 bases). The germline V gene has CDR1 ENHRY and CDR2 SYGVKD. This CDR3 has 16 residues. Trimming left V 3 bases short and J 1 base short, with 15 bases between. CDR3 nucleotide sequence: TGTGCCATCAGTGATCAAAAAGACAGATGGAACACTGAAGCTTTCTTT. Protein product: CAISDQKDRWNTEAFF.

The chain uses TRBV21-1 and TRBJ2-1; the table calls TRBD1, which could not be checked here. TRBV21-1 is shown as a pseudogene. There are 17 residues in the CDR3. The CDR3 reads CASSNGLRDRDHNEQFF. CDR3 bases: TGTGCCAGCAGCAATGGTCTCCGGGACAGGGACCACAATGAGCAGTTCTTC.

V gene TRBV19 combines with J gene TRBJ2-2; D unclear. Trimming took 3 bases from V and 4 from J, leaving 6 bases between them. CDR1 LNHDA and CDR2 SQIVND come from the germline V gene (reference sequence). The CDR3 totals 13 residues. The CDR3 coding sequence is TGTGCCAGTAGTATGACGGTCACCGGGGAGCTGTTTTTT. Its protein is CASSMTVTGELFF.